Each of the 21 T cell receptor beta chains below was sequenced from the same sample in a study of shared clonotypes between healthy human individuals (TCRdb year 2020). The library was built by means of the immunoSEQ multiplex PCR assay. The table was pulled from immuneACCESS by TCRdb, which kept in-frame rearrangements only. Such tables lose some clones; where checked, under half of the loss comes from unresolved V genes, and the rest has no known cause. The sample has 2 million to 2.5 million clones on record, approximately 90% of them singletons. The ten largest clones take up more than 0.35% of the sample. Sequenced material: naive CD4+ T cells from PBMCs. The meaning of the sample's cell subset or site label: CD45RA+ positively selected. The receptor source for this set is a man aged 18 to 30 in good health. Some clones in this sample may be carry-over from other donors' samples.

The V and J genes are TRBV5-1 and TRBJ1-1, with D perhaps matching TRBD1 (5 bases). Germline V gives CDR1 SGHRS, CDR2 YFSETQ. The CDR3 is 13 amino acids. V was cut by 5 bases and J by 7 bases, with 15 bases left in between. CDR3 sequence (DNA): TGCGCCAGCAGACAGGAGCCCTGGCATGAAGCTTTCTTT. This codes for CASRQEPWHEAFF.

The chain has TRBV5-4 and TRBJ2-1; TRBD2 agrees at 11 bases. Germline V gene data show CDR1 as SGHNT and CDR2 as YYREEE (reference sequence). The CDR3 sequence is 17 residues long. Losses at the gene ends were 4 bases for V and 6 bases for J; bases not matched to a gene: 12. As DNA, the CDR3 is TGTGCCAGCAGCCCCACCCCCACTAGCGGGAGTCCCAATGAGCAGTTCTTC. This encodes CASSPTPTSGSPNEQFF. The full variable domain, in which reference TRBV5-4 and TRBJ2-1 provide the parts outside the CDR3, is ETGVTQSPTHLIKTRGQQVTLRCSSQSGHNTVSWYQQALGQGPQFIFQYYREEENGRGNFPPRFSGLQFPNYSSELNVNALELDDSALYLCASSPTPTSGSPNEQFFGPGTRLTVL.

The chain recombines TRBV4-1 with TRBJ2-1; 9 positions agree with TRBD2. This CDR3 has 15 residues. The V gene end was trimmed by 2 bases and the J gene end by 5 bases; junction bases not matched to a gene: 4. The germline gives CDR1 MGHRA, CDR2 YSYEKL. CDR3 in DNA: TGCGCCAGCAGCCAAATAGCGGGAGTCAACAATGAGCAGTTCTTC. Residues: CASSQIAGVNNEQFF.

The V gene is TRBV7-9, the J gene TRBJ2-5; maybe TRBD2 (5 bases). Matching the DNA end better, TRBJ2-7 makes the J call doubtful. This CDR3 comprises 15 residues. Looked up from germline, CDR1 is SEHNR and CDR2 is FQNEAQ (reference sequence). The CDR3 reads CASSFEGLAFSEQYF. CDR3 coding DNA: TGTGCCAGCAGCTTTGAGGGCTTGGCTTTTTCCGAGCAGTACTTC.

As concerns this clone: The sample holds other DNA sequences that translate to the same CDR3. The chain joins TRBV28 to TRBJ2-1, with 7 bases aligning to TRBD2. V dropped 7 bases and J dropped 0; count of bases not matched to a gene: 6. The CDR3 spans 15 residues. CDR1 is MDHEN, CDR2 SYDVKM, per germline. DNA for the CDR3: TGTGCCAGCACCCCCGGCGGGAGCTCCTACAATGAGCAGTTCTTC. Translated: CASTPGGSSYNEQFF.

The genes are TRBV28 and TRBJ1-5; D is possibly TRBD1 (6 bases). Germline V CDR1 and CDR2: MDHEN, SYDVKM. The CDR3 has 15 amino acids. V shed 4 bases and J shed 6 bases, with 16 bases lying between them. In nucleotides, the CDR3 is TGTGCCAGCAGTTCGTTTCGGGGGGGCGTTCAGCCCCAGCATTTT. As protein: CASSSFRGGVQPQHF.

The CDR3 is CASSLSGSFWGFGGYTF. As DNA, the CDR3 is TGTGCCAGCAGTTTATCGGGCAGCTTTTGGGGGTTTGGTGGCTACACCTTC. This chain links TRBV27 with TRBJ1-2; TRBD1 might be the D (5 bases). The V gene lost 0 bases and the J gene lost 7 bases, with 21 bases spanning the gap. CDR3 length equals 17 residues. From germline, CDR1 is MNHEY and CDR2 SMNVEV (reference sequence).

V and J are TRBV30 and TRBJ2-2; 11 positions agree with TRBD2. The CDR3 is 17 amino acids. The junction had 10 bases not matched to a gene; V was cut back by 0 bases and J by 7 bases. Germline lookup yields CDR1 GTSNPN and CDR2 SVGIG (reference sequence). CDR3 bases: TGTGCCTGGAGTGTTGGTAGCGGGAGGGCCCGGGGCGGGGAGCTGTTTTTT. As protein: CAWSVGSGRARGGELFF. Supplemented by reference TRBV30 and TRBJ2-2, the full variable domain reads SQTIHQWPATLVQPVGSPLSLECTVEGTSNPNLYWYRQAAGRGLQLLFYSVGIGQISSEVPQNLSASRPQDRQFILSSKKLLLSDSGFYLCAWSVGSGRARGGELFFGEGSRLTVL.

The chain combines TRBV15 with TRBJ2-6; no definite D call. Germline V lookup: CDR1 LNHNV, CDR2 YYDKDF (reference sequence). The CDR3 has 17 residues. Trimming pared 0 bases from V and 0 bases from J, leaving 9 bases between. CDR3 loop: CATSRDSGFSGANVLTF. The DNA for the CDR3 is TGTGCCACCAGCAGAGATTCGGGTTTCTCTGGGGCCAACGTCCTGACTTTC.

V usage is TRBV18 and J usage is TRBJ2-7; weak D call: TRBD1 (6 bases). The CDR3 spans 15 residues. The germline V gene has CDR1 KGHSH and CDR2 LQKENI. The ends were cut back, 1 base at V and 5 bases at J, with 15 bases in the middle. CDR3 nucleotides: TGTGCCAGCTCACCACTAGGGGCTGGGGGCAACGAGCAGTACTTC. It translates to CASSPLGAGGNEQYF.

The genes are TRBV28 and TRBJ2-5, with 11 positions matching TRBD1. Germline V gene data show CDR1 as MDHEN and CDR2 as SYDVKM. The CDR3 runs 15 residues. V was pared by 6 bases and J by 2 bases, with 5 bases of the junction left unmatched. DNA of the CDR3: TGTGCCAGCAGGTCGGGACAGGGGGTACAAGAGACCCAGTACTTC. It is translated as CASRSGQGVQETQYF.

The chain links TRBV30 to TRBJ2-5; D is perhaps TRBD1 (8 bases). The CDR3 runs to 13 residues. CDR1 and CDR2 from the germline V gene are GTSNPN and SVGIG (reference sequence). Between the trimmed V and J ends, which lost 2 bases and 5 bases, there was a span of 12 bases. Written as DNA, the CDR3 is TGTGCCTGGAGTACACAGGGGGGGGAGACCCAGTACTTC. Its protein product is CAWSTQGGETQYF.

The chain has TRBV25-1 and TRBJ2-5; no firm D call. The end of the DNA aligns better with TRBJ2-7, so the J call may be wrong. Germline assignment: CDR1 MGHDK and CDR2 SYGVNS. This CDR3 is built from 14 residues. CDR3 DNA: TGTGCCAGCAGTGAGTCGGAGTTCCACTACGAGCAGTACTTC. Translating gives CASSESEFHYEQYF.

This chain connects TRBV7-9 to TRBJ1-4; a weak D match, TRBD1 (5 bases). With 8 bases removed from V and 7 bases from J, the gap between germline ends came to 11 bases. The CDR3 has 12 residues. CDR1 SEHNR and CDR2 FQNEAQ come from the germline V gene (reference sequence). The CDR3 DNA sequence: TGTGCCAGCGCCGGGGGTGGTGAAAAACTGTTTTTT. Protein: CASAGGGEKLFF.

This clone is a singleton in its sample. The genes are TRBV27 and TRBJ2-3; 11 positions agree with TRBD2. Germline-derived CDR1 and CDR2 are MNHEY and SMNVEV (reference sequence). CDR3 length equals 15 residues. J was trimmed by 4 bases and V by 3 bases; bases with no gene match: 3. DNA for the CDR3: TGTGCCAGCAGTTTGGTACTAGCGGGAGCAGATACGCAGTATTTT. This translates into CASSLVLAGADTQYF.

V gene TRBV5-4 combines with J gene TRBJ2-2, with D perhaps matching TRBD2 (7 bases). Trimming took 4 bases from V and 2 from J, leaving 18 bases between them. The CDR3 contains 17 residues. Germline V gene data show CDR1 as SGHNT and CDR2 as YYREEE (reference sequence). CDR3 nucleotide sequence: TGTGCCAGCAGCAAAAAGGGGGGGCAAATCAACACCGGGGAGCTGTTTTTT. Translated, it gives CASSKKGGQINTGELFF.

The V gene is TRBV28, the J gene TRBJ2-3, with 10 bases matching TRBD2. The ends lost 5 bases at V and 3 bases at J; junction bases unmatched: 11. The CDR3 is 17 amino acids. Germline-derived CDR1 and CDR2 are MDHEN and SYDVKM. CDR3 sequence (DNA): TGTGCCAGCAGTACCGGCCCCCGGACTAGCGGTACAGATACGCAGTATTTT. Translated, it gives CASSTGPRTSGTDTQYF.

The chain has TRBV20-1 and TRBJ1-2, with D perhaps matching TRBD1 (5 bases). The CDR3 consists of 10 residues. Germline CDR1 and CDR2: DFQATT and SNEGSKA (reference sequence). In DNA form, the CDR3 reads TGCAGCGGGGCCGGCAGCGGCTACACCTTC. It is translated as CSGAGSGYTF.

This CDR3 is CASSLGINYGYTF. The CDR3 DNA reads TGTGCCAGCAGCTTGGGGATTAACTATGGCTACACCTTC. The chain employs TRBV7-2 and TRBJ1-2; D uncertain. The germline V gene has CDR1 SGHTA and CDR2 FQGNSA. V was trimmed by 3 bases and J by 1 base, leaving 6 bases between them. This CDR3 contains 13 residues.

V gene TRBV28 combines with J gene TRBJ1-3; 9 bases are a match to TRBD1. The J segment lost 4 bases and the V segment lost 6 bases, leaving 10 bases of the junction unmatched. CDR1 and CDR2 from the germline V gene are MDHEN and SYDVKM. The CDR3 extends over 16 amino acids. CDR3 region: CASRNMGQGGGNTIYF. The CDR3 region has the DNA TGTGCCAGCAGGAATATGGGACAGGGTGGCGGAAACACCATATATTTT.

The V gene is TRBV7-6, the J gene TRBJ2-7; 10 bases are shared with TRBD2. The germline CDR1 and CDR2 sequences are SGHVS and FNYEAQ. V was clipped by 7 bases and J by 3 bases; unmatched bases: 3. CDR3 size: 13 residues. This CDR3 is CASTSGSIYEQYF. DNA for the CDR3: TGTGCCAGCACTAGCGGGAGTATCTACGAGCAGTACTTC.